The sample holds many counts of the clone carrying this TCR beta chain. Antigen: not known. The investigators amplified TCR beta CDR3 regions from RNA transcripts. Carried out on the TCR CDR3, a first-round RT-PCR used the HTBI primer set. From the multiplex PCR reads, TCRdb called clonotypes with MiXCR, one entry per CDR3 protein. The data contain a few hundred thousand distinct CDR3 sequences, 15% to 18% of them singletons. This entry comes from a study of T cells in Graves' hyperthyroidism and ophthalmopathy. Findings of the study overall: Ophthalmopathy prediction by the model preceded onset by a median 6.5 months. By a 13 V-J model, ophthalmopathy was set apart from stable hyperthyroidism.

Sequencing used blood. This receptor was taken from a woman aged 25 to 39 with Graves' hyperthyroidism.

CDR3 in amino acids: CASSTDRGHGTEAFF. In DNA, the CDR3 is TGTGCCAGTAGTACTGACAGGGGGCATGGCACTGAAGCTTTCTTT. The chain carries TRBV19 and TRBJ1-1, with 10 nucleotides matching TRBD1. Germline CDR1 is LNHDA and CDR2 is SQIVND (reference sequence). This CDR3 comprises 15 residues. V lost 4 bases and J lost 4; bases outside the gene matches: 6.